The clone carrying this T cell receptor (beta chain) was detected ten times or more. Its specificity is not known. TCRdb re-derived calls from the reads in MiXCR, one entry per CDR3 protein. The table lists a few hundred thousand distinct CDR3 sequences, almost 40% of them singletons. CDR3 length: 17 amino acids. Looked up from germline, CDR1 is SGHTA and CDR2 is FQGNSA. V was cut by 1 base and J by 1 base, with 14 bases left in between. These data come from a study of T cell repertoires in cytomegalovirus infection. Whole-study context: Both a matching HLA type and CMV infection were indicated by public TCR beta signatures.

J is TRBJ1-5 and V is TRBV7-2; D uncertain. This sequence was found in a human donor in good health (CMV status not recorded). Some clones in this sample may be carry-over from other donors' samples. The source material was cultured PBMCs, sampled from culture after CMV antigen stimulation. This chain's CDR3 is CASSLVAGFESNQPQHF. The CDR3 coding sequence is TGTGCCAGCAGCTTAGTGGCGGGGTTTGAAAGCAATCAGCCCCAGCATTTT. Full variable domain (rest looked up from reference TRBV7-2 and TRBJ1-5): GAGVSQSPSNKVTEKGKDVELRCDPISGHTALYWYRQSLGQGLEFLIYFQGNSAPDKSGLPSDRFSAERTGGSVSTLTIQRTQQEDSAVYLCASSLVAGFESNQPQHFGDGTRLSIL.